The clone carrying this T cell receptor (beta chain) occurred a few times. This CDR3 is 15 amino acids long. Trimming cost V 1 base and J 3 bases, with 12 bases left between them. Germline V gives CDR1 MNHEY, CDR2 SMNVEV (reference sequence). This sample was included in a study of T cell repertoires in cytomegalovirus infection. TCRdb re-called the reads with MiXCR, one entry per CDR3 protein. The sample has hundreds of thousands of distinct CDR3 sequences; 20% to 25% are singletons. This chain joins TRBV27 and TRBJ1-2; D possibly corresponds to TRBD1 (5 bases). Sequenced material: CD8+ T cells from PBMCs. This clonotype was sampled from a human donor in good health (CMV status not recorded). Some clones in this sample may be carry-over from other donors' samples. The CDR3 spells CASSLYGQGHYGYTF. The CDR3 nucleotides are TGTGCCAGCAGTTTATATGGGCAGGGTCACTATGGCTACACCTTC.